The rows below give T cell receptor beta chains drawn from one sample of a study of OX40 agonist ivuxolimab in advanced cancers. Generated by immunoSEQ multiplex PCR, the TCRdb table keeps only in-frame clones and is missing some. The sample carries fewer than 70,000 clones, 75% to 90% recorded once. The starting material was CD4+ or CD8+ T cells sorted from blood, obtained in a trial of the OX40 agonist ivuxolimab. The receptors were gathered from an adult with an advanced solid tumor such as melanoma, head and neck, liver or kidney cancer. CDR3s include the opening cysteine and the closing phenylalanine or tryptophan. D genes are given only for firm matches. Rows give clone size only sometimes, using once, few, many, or a class for an expanded clone.

J gene: TRBJ1-1; clone size: .; D gene: .; V gene: TRBV6-1; CDR3 protein: CASSELGGKNTEAFF; CDR3 DNA: TGTGCCAGCAGTGAATTGGGGGGGAAGAACACTGAAGCTTTCTTT
J gene: TRBJ2-1; clone size: .; D gene: TRBD2; V gene: TRBV27; CDR3 protein: CASSRTSGIYNEQFF; CDR3 DNA: TGTGCCAGCAGCAGGACTAGCGGGATCTACAATGAGCAGTTCTTC
J gene: TRBJ2-7; clone size: once; D gene: .; V gene: TRBV12-5; CDR3 protein: CASGPNLGNEQYF; CDR3 DNA: TGTGCTAGTGGTCCAAACCTCGGCAACGAGCAGTACTTC
J gene: TRBJ1-2; clone size: .; D gene: .; V gene: TRBV6-6; CDR3 protein: CASSYQGPHSGYTF; CDR3 DNA: TGTGCCAGCAGTTACCAGGGTCCTCACTCTGGCTACACCTTC
J gene: TRBJ1-2; clone size: once; D gene: TRBD1; V gene: TRBV29-1; CDR3 protein: CSVAGQGARGYTF; CDR3 DNA: TGCAGCGTAGCAGGACAGGGGGCTAGGGGCTACACCTTC
J gene: TRBJ1-2; clone size: .; D gene: .; V gene: TRBV30; CDR3 protein: CAWDNRNFYGYTF; CDR3 DNA: TGTGCCTGGGATAACAGGAATTTCTATGGCTACACCTTC
J gene: TRBJ2-4; clone size: .; D gene: .; V gene: TRBV2; CDR3 protein: CASNEERSKNIQYF; CDR3 DNA: TGTGCCAGCAACGAGGAGAGAAGCAAAAACATTCAGTACTTC
J gene: TRBJ2-7; clone size: .; D gene: TRBD2; V gene: TRBV5-1; CDR3 protein: CASSLAASGEVDTYEQYF; CDR3 DNA: TGCGCCAGCAGCTTGGCTGCTAGCGGGGAGGTAGATACCTACGAGCAGTACTTC
J gene: TRBJ1-1; clone size: .; D gene: .; V gene: TRBV7-9; CDR3 protein: CASSQEIEGDGEAFF; CDR3 DNA: TGTGCCAGCAGCCAAGAAATTGAGGGGGACGGTGAAGCTTTCTTT
J gene: TRBJ2-2; clone size: .; D gene: TRBD1; V gene: TRBV19; CDR3 protein: CASSRDRVSGGELFF; CDR3 DNA: TGTGCCAGTAGTCGGGACAGGGTATCGGGCGGGGAGCTGTTTTTT
J gene: TRBJ2-1; clone size: .; D gene: .; V gene: TRBV14; CDR3 protein: CASSQVGAHNEQFF; CDR3 DNA: TGTGCCAGCAGCCAAGTGGGGGCCCACAATGAGCAGTTCTTC
J gene: TRBJ2-7; clone size: .; D gene: .; V gene: TRBV7-3; CDR3 protein: CASSLTGGGWDEQYF; CDR3 DNA: TGTGCCAGCAGCTTAACGGGCGGCGGGTGGGACGAGCAGTACTTC
J gene: TRBJ2-7; clone size: .; D gene: TRBD2; V gene: TRBV5-1; CDR3 protein: CASSSGLAGGFRGEQYF; CDR3 DNA: TGCGCCAGCAGCTCCGGACTAGCGGGAGGGTTTAGAGGCGAGCAGTACTTC
J gene: TRBJ1-2; clone size: .; D gene: .; V gene: TRBV6-1; CDR3 protein: CASSEALDRRYGYTF; CDR3 DNA: TGTGCCAGCAGTGAAGCGCTTGACAGGAGATATGGCTACACCTTC
J gene: TRBJ2-5; clone size: once; D gene: .; V gene: TRBV9; CDR3 protein: CASSVGAGSQETQYF; CDR3 DNA: TGTGCCAGCAGCGTAGGGGCGGGATCCCAAGAGACCCAGTACTTC
J gene: TRBJ1-3; clone size: .; D gene: .; V gene: TRBV4-2; CDR3 protein: CASSLGLGGGNTIYF; CDR3 DNA: TGTGCCAGCAGCTTGGGGTTAGGAGGTGGAAACACCATATATTTT
J gene: TRBJ1-3; clone size: .; D gene: .; V gene: TRBV5-4; CDR3 protein: CASSHPGQSSGNTIYF; CDR3 DNA: TGTGCCAGCAGCCACCCCGGACAGAGCTCTGGAAACACCATATATTTT
J gene: TRBJ1-1; clone size: few; D gene: .; V gene: TRBV19; CDR3 protein: CASSFGTPNTEAFF; CDR3 DNA: TGTGCCAGTAGTTTCGGGACACCGAACACTGAAGCTTTCTTT
J gene: TRBJ1-1; clone size: once; D gene: .; V gene: TRBV5-1; CDR3 protein: CASSQGRNTEAFF; CDR3 DNA: TGCGCCAGCAGCCAGGGGCGGAACACTGAAGCTTTCTTT
J gene: TRBJ2-7; clone size: .; D gene: .; V gene: TRBV18; CDR3 protein: CASSPDSLSAYEQYF; CDR3 DNA: TGTGCCAGCTCACCAGACAGTCTCTCCGCCTACGAGCAGTACTTC
J gene: TRBJ1-4; clone size: .; D gene: .; V gene: TRBV30; CDR3 protein: CAWSVPGEKLFF; CDR3 DNA: TGTGCCTGGAGTGTACCGGGTGAAAAACTGTTTTTT
J gene: TRBJ1-1; clone size: .; D gene: TRBD1; V gene: TRBV2; CDR3 protein: CASSIRGRGQSTEAFF; CDR3 DNA: TGTGCCAGCAGCATCCGGGGGAGGGGGCAAAGCACTGAAGCTTTCTTT
J gene: TRBJ2-1; clone size: .; D gene: .; V gene: TRBV5-1; CDR3 protein: CASSATGNEQFF; CDR3 DNA: TGCGCCAGCAGCGCGACAGGTAATGAGCAGTTCTTC
J gene: TRBJ1-4; clone size: .; D gene: .; V gene: TRBV18; CDR3 protein: CASSPPGLGSEKLFF; CDR3 DNA: TGTGCCAGCTCACCACCCGGCCTCGGCAGTGAAAAACTGTTTTTT
J gene: TRBJ2-7; clone size: .; D gene: TRBD1; V gene: TRBV6-1; CDR3 protein: CASSGDSYEQYF; CDR3 DNA: TGTGCCAGCAGTGGGGACAGTTACGAGCAGTACTTC
J gene: TRBJ2-1; clone size: few; D gene: TRBD2; V gene: TRBV11-2; CDR3 protein: CASSSPGAGGLPTYNEQFF; CDR3 DNA: TGTGCCAGCAGCTCCCCGGGAGCGGGAGGCCTCCCGACCTACAATGAGCAGTTCTTC
J gene: TRBJ2-1; clone size: .; D gene: TRBD2; V gene: TRBV7-9; CDR3 protein: CASSPTSGRLDEQFF; CDR3 DNA: TGTGCCAGCAGTCCGACTAGCGGGAGGCTTGATGAGCAGTTCTTC
J gene: TRBJ2-1; clone size: .; D gene: TRBD2; V gene: TRBV5-1; CDR3 protein: CASSLDSSGGRGEQFF; CDR3 DNA: TGCGCCAGCAGCTTGGATAGTAGCGGGGGCCGGGGGGAGCAGTTCTTC
J gene: TRBJ2-1; clone size: few; D gene: TRBD2; V gene: TRBV15; CDR3 protein: CATSGRGWVAGNEQFF; CDR3 DNA: TGTGCCACCAGCGGCCGGGGGTGGGTAGCGGGCAATGAGCAGTTCTTC
J gene: TRBJ1-4; clone size: .; D gene: .; V gene: TRBV9; CDR3 protein: CASSFRDGITNEKLFF; CDR3 DNA: TGTGCCAGCAGCTTCCGGGACGGTATAACTAATGAAAAACTGTTTTTT
J gene: TRBJ2-7; clone size: .; D gene: .; V gene: TRBV4-1; CDR3 protein: CASSPIGSSSYEQYF; CDR3 DNA: TGCGCCAGCAGCCCCATCGGCAGTAGCTCCTACGAGCAGTACTTC
J gene: TRBJ2-5; clone size: .; D gene: .; V gene: TRBV4-2; CDR3 protein: CASSQDLAVGETQYF; CDR3 DNA: TGTGCCAGCAGCCAAGATTTAGCGGTGGGGGAGACCCAGTACTTC
J gene: TRBJ1-1; clone size: .; D gene: .; V gene: TRBV28; CDR3 protein: CASSTGEGIEAFF; CDR3 DNA: TGTGCCAGCAGCACCGGCGAGGGGATAGAAGCTTTCTTT
J gene: TRBJ2-7; clone size: once; D gene: .; V gene: TRBV28; CDR3 protein: CASTPGLTYEQYF; CDR3 DNA: TGTGCCAGCACTCCCGGACTTACCTACGAGCAGTACTTC
J gene: TRBJ1-6; clone size: .; D gene: TRBD1; V gene: TRBV9; CDR3 protein: CASSGTGGGSPLHF; CDR3 DNA: TGTGCCAGCAGCGGAACAGGGGGCGGTTCACCCCTCCACTTT
J gene: TRBJ1-1; clone size: .; D gene: .; V gene: TRBV7-3; CDR3 protein: CASSSQGAGTEAFF; CDR3 DNA: TGTGCCAGCAGCTCACAGGGAGCGGGCACTGAAGCTTTCTTT
J gene: TRBJ1-1; clone size: .; D gene: .; V gene: TRBV28; CDR3 protein: CASTRGGAGEAFF; CDR3 DNA: TGTGCCAGCACCCGAGGGGGGGCCGGGGAAGCTTTCTTT
J gene: TRBJ2-3; clone size: .; D gene: TRBD1; V gene: TRBV7-2; CDR3 protein: CASSRGQGRSTDTQYF; CDR3 DNA: TGTGCCAGCAGCCGTGGACAGGGGCGAAGCACAGATACGCAGTATTTT
J gene: TRBJ2-1; clone size: .; D gene: TRBD2; V gene: TRBV19; CDR3 protein: CASSTQREGHNEQFF; CDR3 DNA: TGTGCCAGTAGTACCCAGCGGGAGGGCCATAATGAGCAGTTCTTC